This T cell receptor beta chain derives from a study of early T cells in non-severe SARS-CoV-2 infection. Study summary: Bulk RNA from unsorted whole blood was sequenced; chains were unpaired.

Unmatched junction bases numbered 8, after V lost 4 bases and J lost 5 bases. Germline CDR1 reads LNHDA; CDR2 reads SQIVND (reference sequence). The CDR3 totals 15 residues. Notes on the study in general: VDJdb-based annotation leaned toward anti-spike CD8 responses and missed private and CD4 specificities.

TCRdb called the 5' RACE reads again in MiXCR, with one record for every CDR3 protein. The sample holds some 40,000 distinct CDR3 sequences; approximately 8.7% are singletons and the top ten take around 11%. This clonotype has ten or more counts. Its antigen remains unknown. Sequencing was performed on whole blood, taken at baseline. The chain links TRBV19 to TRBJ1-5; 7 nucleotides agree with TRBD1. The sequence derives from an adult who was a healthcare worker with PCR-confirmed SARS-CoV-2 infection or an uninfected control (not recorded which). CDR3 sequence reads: CASSKGTAIYQPQHF. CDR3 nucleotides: TGTGCCAGTAGTAAGGGGACAGCCATCTATCAGCCCCAGCATTTT.